The clone carrying this T cell receptor beta chain was seen at least ten times. Its antigen is not identified. A second PCR, run for roughly 6 to 11 cycles, used a sample-barcoded 5' primer plus a J-beta primer mix. Each of the samples gave a minimum of 2.5 million paired-end reads that contained CDR3. From the 5' RACE reads, TCRdb called clonotypes with MiXCR, one entry per CDR3 protein. The repertoire consists of about 1,800,000 distinct CDR3 sequences, with roughly 30% occurring once and the leading ten covering 7.7%. This sample was taken from a study of blood T cells in healthy people across ages. Study-level points and caveats: Naive T cell percentage strongly correlated with TCR beta diversity.

Germline V gives CDR1 DFQATT, CDR2 SNEGSKA (reference sequence). The CDR3 is 14 amino acids. The V and J ends lost 6 bases and 0 bases respectively, with 15 bases between them. Every donor gave approximately 10 milliliters of peripheral blood. They isolated at least 6 million PBMCs from each sample. Sequenced sample: blood. This TCR was sampled from a woman in her 30s in good health. The V call is TRBV20-1, the J call TRBJ2-7; D is perhaps TRBD2 (5 bases). CDR3 sequence (DNA): TGCAGTGCCACGAGGGTAGGGTTCTCCTACGAGCAGTACTTC. Translated: CSATRVGFSYEQYF.